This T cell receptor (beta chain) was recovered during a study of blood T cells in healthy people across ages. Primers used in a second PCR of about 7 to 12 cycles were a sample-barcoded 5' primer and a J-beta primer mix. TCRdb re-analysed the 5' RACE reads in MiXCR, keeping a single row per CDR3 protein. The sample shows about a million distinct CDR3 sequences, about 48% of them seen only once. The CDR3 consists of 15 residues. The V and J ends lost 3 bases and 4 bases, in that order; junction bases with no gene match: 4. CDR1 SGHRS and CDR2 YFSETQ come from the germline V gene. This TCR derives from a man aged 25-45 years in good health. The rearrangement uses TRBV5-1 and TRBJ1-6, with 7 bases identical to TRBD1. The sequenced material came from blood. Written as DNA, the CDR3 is TGCGCCAGCAGCTCCAACAGGGGATATAATTCACCCCTCCACTTT. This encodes CASSSNRGYNSPLHF.